Listed below are T cell receptor beta chains from one sample, sequenced in a study of naive and memory T cell subsets. Each CDR3 protein gets one entry after TCRdb re-called the UMI-ligation and nested PCR reads with MiXCR. The sample comprises about 85,000 distinct CDR3 sequences, about 12% of which are singletons, and approximately 0.84% rests with the top ten. Sequencing input: central memory CD4+ T cells from blood. These receptors were obtained from a human donor in good health. CDR3s include the opening cysteine and the closing phenylalanine or tryptophan. Fields, in order: CDR3 DNA, CDR3 protein, V gene, D gene, J gene, clone size. The D gene is left open where the match is weak. Size is omitted from some rows. Given values are once, few, many or a class for expanded clones.

CDR3nt: TGTGCCAGCAGTTACAAAGGACAACGAAACACTGAAGCTTTCTTT
CDR3aa: CASSYKGQRNTEAFF
v_gene: TRBV6-5
d_gene: -
j_gene: TRBJ1-1
abundance: -

CDR3nt: TGCAGTGCTAGACTGGGGGCGGGCAATCAGCCCCAGCATTTT
CDR3aa: CSARLGAGNQPQHF
v_gene: TRBV20-1
d_gene: -
j_gene: TRBJ1-5
abundance: -

CDR3nt: TGTGCCAGCGCCTTACTAGCGGGGTTATTGGAGACCCAGTACTTC
CDR3aa: CASALLAGLLETQYF
v_gene: TRBV27
d_gene: TRBD2
j_gene: TRBJ2-5
abundance: -

CDR3nt: TGTGCCAGCAGCCAAGGAGGGGCAGGGCCGATGAACACTGAAGCTTTCTTT
CDR3aa: CASSQGGAGPMNTEAFF
v_gene: TRBV3-1
d_gene: -
j_gene: TRBJ1-1
abundance: once

CDR3nt: TGTGCCAGCAGCTTTGGACAGGGGGACATTCAGTACTTC
CDR3aa: CASSFGQGDIQYF
v_gene: TRBV7-6
d_gene: TRBD1
j_gene: TRBJ2-4
abundance: many

CDR3nt: TGTGCCAGCAGCACACGGGGTAGGGGTGTTGACACTGAAGCTTTCTTT
CDR3aa: CASSTRGRGVDTEAFF
v_gene: TRBV7-9
d_gene: -
j_gene: TRBJ1-1
abundance: few

CDR3nt: TGTGCCAGCACCGGACCGGGACAAAGGGGGGGCACTGAAGCTTTCTTT
CDR3aa: CASTGPGQRGGTEAFF
v_gene: TRBV6-5
d_gene: -
j_gene: TRBJ1-1
abundance: few

CDR3nt: TGCGCCAGCAGCTTTGACAGCCTAAACACTGAAGCTTTCTTT
CDR3aa: CASSFDSLNTEAFF
v_gene: TRBV5-1
d_gene: -
j_gene: TRBJ1-1
abundance: few

CDR3nt: TGCAGTGCCGAGGGGGGAGATACGCAGTATTTT
CDR3aa: CSAEGGDTQYF
v_gene: TRBV20-1
d_gene: -
j_gene: TRBJ2-3
abundance: -

CDR3nt: TGTGCCAGCAGTTTAGCTACTTGGGGCGGGGAGCTGTTTTTT
CDR3aa: CASSLATWGGELFF
v_gene: TRBV12-3/TRBV12-4
d_gene: -
j_gene: TRBJ2-2
abundance: -

CDR3nt: TGTGCCAGCAGCCTAGCGGGGACTAGCGGGAGGGCCGGAGATACGCAGTATTTT
CDR3aa: CASSLAGTSGRAGDTQYF
v_gene: TRBV7-6
d_gene: TRBD2
j_gene: TRBJ2-3
abundance: few

CDR3nt: TGTGCCAGCAGCCAAACGTTAAGCGGTACAGATACGCAGTATTTT
CDR3aa: CASSQTLSGTDTQYF
v_gene: TRBV3-1
d_gene: -
j_gene: TRBJ2-3
abundance: few

CDR3nt: TGCAGTGCTAGCCATCCTAGCGGACCCTACGAGCAGTACTTC
CDR3aa: CSASHPSGPYEQYF
v_gene: TRBV20-1
d_gene: TRBD2
j_gene: TRBJ2-7
abundance: -

CDR3nt: TGCGCCAGCATGCTCGGGACAGACACATACGAGCAGTACTTC
CDR3aa: CASMLGTDTYEQYF
v_gene: TRBV5-1
d_gene: TRBD1
j_gene: TRBJ2-7
abundance: few

CDR3nt: TGCGCCAGCAGCTTGGAATCAGGGGCTGTTACGAGGACCGGGGAGCTGTTTTTT
CDR3aa: CASSLESGAVTRTGELFF
v_gene: TRBV5-1
d_gene: -
j_gene: TRBJ2-2
abundance: few

CDR3nt: TGTGCCAGCAGATCGACTAGCGGAGCAGAGACCCAGTACTTC
CDR3aa: CASRSTSGAETQYF
v_gene: TRBV12-3/TRBV12-4
d_gene: TRBD2
j_gene: TRBJ2-5
abundance: few

CDR3nt: TGTGCCAGCAGCCGTAGAACGACTGAGAACACTGAAGCTTTCTTT
CDR3aa: CASSRRTTENTEAFF
v_gene: TRBV7-9
d_gene: -
j_gene: TRBJ1-1
abundance: many

CDR3nt: TGTGCCAGCAGTTTTGGGGACAGGGGAGTTTCCGAGCAGTACTTC
CDR3aa: CASSFGDRGVSEQYF
v_gene: TRBV12-3/TRBV12-4
d_gene: TRBD1
j_gene: TRBJ2-7
abundance: -

CDR3nt: TGTGCCAGCAGCTTAGTGGGGGGCCGAGAGCAGTTCTTC
CDR3aa: CASSLVGGREQFF
v_gene: TRBV11-2
d_gene: -
j_gene: TRBJ2-1
abundance: -

CDR3nt: TGTGCCAGCAGCCAAGAAGCCAGGGTGCAGTTCTTC
CDR3aa: CASSQEARVQFF
v_gene: TRBV14
d_gene: -
j_gene: TRBJ2-1
abundance: many